These 21 T cell receptor beta chains were all obtained from the same sample, sequenced in a study of cytomegalovirus exposure and HLA in healthy donors. Sequencing was performed with immunoSEQ multiplex PCR; in TCRdb, only in-frame clones are kept and a portion is missing. Of about 73,000 clones listed, 80% to 90% are singletons. The material sequenced was PBMCs. Every receptor here comes from a woman under 30 in good health and CMV-seropositive.

The chain has TRBV28 and TRBJ2-1; D is perhaps TRBD1 (6 bases). Germline lookup yields CDR1 MDHEN and CDR2 SYDVKM. V dropped 5 bases and J dropped 6 bases, with 17 bases sitting between them. The CDR3 totals 15 residues. CDR3: CASSPPELDSNEQFF. For the CDR3, the DNA is TGTGCCAGCAGTCCGCCAGAACTGGACAGCAATGAGCAGTTCTTC.

This rearrangement joins TRBV6-5 to TRBJ2-2; D unclear. CDR1 is MNHEY, CDR2 SVGAGI, per germline. The CDR3 has 15 residues. Trimming took 0 bases from V and 2 from J, leaving 7 bases between them. CDR3 coding DNA: TGTGCCAGCAGTTACTCGCCCTATAACACCGGGGAGCTGTTTTTT. It encodes CASSYSPYNTGELFF.

The J gene is TRBJ2-2, the V gene TRBV30; D remains ambiguous. This CDR3 contains 13 residues. V was trimmed by 4 bases and J by 0 bases, leaving 6 bases between them. Germline lookup yields CDR1 GTSNPN and CDR2 SVGIG (reference sequence). The chain's CDR3 is CAWNYANTGELFF. CDR3 in DNA: TGTGCCTGGAACTATGCGAACACCGGGGAGCTGTTTTTT.

This chain uses TRBV9 with TRBJ1-1, with 10 bases lining up with TRBD1. J was trimmed by 3 bases and V by 0 bases; bases with no gene match: 2. The CDR3 spans 15 residues. Germline values: CDR1 SGDLS, CDR2 YYNGEE. Here the CDR3 DNA reads TGTGCCAGCAGCGTAGACGGGACAGGGGACACTGAAGCTTTCTTT. This gives the protein CASSVDGTGDTEAFF. Supplemented by reference TRBV9 and TRBJ1-1, the full variable domain reads DSGVTQTPKHLITATGQRVTLRCSPRSGDLSVYWYQQSLDQGLQFLIQYYNGEERAKGNILERFSAQQFPDLHSELNLSSLELGDSALYFCASSVDGTGDTEAFFGQGTRLTVV.

The chain is built from TRBV5-5 and TRBJ2-7; 7 nucleotides match TRBD1. The ends lost 7 bases at V and 7 bases at J; junction bases unmatched: 11. The V gene's germline CDR1 is SGHKS and CDR2 YYEKEE (reference sequence). The CDR3 sequence is 13 residues long. The CDR3, as DNA: TGTGCCAGCGGACAGGACACACGTAGGGAGCAGTACTTC. Protein: CASGQDTRREQYF.

The V call is TRBV30, the J call TRBJ2-3; perhaps TRBD2 as D (5 bases). V lost 8 bases, J lost 1 base, and 10 bases lay in between. The CDR3 extends over 12 amino acids. The germline CDR1 and CDR2 sequences are GTSNPN and SVGIG (reference sequence). The chain's CDR3 is CATEGGTDTQYF. In DNA form, the CDR3 reads TGTGCCACCGAGGGCGGCACAGATACGCAGTATTTT.

The rearrangement uses TRBV2 and TRBJ2-7; the D gene is possibly TRBD1 (6 bases). With 8 bases removed from V and 1 base from J, the gap between germline ends came to 12 bases. The CDR3 spans 13 residues. Germline V gene lookup returns CDR1 SNHLY and CDR2 FYNNEI. CDR3 amino acids: CASDGDNSYEQYF. CDR3 DNA: TGTGCCAGCGACGGGGACAATTCCTACGAGCAGTACTTC.

The rearrangement uses TRBV27 and TRBJ2-7; D is ambiguous. The CDR3 covers 13 residues. Trimming took off 3 bases at V and 3 bases at J, with 9 bases between the two ends. Germline assignment: CDR1 MNHEY and CDR2 SMNVEV (reference sequence). The CDR3 nucleotides are TGTGCCAGCAGTTTCCGGTCGGGCTACGAGCAGTACTTC. Translating gives CASSFRSGYEQYF.

The chain joins TRBV7-6 to TRBJ2-3, with 7 bases that match TRBD1. V trimming: 1 base; J trimming: 6 bases; junction bases outside the gene matches: 4. In germline, CDR1 is SGHVS, CDR2 FNYEAQ. The CDR3 covers 14 residues. This chain's CDR3 is CASSLEATGDTQYF. The DNA of the CDR3 is TGTGCCAGCAGCTTAGAGGCGACAGGGGATACGCAGTATTTT.

The V gene is TRBV9, the J gene TRBJ2-7; 11 bases map to TRBD2. Germline assignment: CDR1 SGDLS and CDR2 YYNGEE. This CDR3 has 16 residues. J was trimmed by 6 bases and V by 5 bases; bases with no gene match: 13. In nucleotides, the CDR3 is TGTGCCAGCAGTCGAGAGACTAGCGGGGACGACGGCGAGCAGTACTTC. This sequence encodes CASSRETSGDDGEQYF.

The V and J genes are TRBV7-2 and TRBJ2-7; 8 nucleotides line up with TRBD2. V lost 1 base to trimming and J lost 13 bases; unmatched junction nucleotides: 6. The CDR3 runs 12 residues. Germline loops: CDR1 SGHTA, CDR2 FQGNSA. CDR3 nucleotide sequence: TGTGCCAGCAGCTTAGTTCAGGGACTAGTATACTTC. This codes for CASSLVQGLVYF. The entire variable domain, with the rest obtained from reference TRBV7-2 and TRBJ2-7, is as follows: GAGVSQSPSNKVTEKGKDVELRCDPISGHTALYWYRQSLGQGLEFLIYFQGNSAPDKSGLPSDRFSAERTGGSVSTLTIQRTQQEDSAVYLCASSLVQGLVYFGPGTRLTVT.

The chain is built from TRBV10-3 and TRBJ2-7, with TRBD1 identical over 11 bases. Germline loops: CDR1 ENHRY, CDR2 SYGVKD. The CDR3 runs 16 residues. The V segment lost 6 bases and the J segment 0 bases; nucleotides outside the gene matches: 7. CDR3 DNA sequence: TGTGCCATCAGCAGGACAGGGGGCACGAGCTCCTACGAGCAGTACTTC. This gives the protein CAISRTGGTSSYEQYF.

Here the CDR3 reads CASSEPWRAGGTGELFF. The CDR3 DNA sequence: TGTGCCAGCAGTGAACCATGGAGGGCGGGGGGCACCGGGGAGCTGTTTTTT. The V and J genes are TRBV25-1 and TRBJ2-2; 8 bases fit TRBD2. The V gene's germline CDR1 is MGHDK and CDR2 SYGVNS. The CDR3 is 17 amino acids. The ends lost 2 bases at V and 4 bases at J; junction bases unmatched: 9.

V is TRBV6-1 and J is TRBJ1-1, with D unclear. CDR3 length equals 13 residues. From germline, CDR1 is MNHNS and CDR2 SASEGT. Trimming stripped 2 bases from V and 4 bases from J, with 8 bases between. DNA for the CDR3: TGTGCCAGCAGTGAAATTGGAGGCACTGAAGCTTTCTTT. This gives the protein CASSEIGGTEAFF.

This clone has only one observation. The chain joins TRBV7-9 to TRBJ2-3; TRBD2 agrees at 7 bases. Germline V gene data show CDR1 as SEHNR and CDR2 as FQNEAQ (reference sequence). Trimming took 4 bases from V and 5 from J; bases not matched to a gene: 9. The CDR3 spans 15 residues. The CDR3: CASSSAEAGKDTQYF. DNA for the CDR3: TGTGCCAGCAGCTCCGCAGAAGCGGGGAAAGATACGCAGTATTTT.

The chain employs TRBV25-1 and TRBJ2-2, with TRBD1 matching 7 bases. The germline gives CDR1 MGHDK, CDR2 SYGVNS. V was clipped by 6 bases and J by 0 bases; unmatched bases: 1. The CDR3 has 14 residues. CDR3: CASSQGANTGELFF. CDR3 nucleotide sequence: TGTGCCAGCAGCCAGGGGGCGAACACCGGGGAGCTGTTTTTT. Full variable domain (rest looked up from reference TRBV25-1 and TRBJ2-2): EADIYQTPRYLVIGTGKKITLECSQTMGHDKMYWYQQDPGMELHLIHYSYGVNSTEKGDLSSESTVSRIRTEHFPLTLESARPSHTSQYLCASSQGANTGELFFGEGSRLTVL.

This clone was recorded a few times. This sequence joins TRBV6-6 and TRBJ2-7; 11 nucleotides match TRBD1. Germline V CDR1 and CDR2: MNHNY, SVGAGI (reference sequence). The CDR3 loop spans 14 amino acids. Unmatched junction bases numbered 0, after V lost 2 bases and J lost 3 bases. CDR3 bases: TGTGCCAGCAGTTACGGGACAGGGGGCTACGAGCAGTACTTC. Translated, it gives CASSYGTGGYEQYF.

This chain links TRBV7-8 with TRBJ1-1; D possibly corresponds to TRBD1 (5 bases). Trimming cost V 3 bases and J 7 bases, with 12 bases left between them. Germline CDR1 reads SGHVS; CDR2 reads FQNEAQ. This CDR3 has 13 residues. This CDR3 reads CASSFPGKGEAFF. CDR3 bases: TGTGCCAGCAGCTTCCCAGGGAAGGGTGAAGCTTTCTTT.

The table lists this clone with a few counts. The chain employs TRBV2 and TRBJ2-5; D not certain. The CDR3 spans 13 residues. Germline assignment: CDR1 SNHLY and CDR2 FYNNEI. V lost 10 bases and J 5 bases, leaving 17 bases between the germline ends. CDR3 amino acids: CATSRSLTETQYF. In DNA form, the CDR3 reads TGTGCCACCTCGAGGTCTCTTACCGAGACCCAGTACTTC.

J is TRBJ1-6 and V is TRBV19; D is perhaps TRBD1 (6 bases). Germline V gene lookup returns CDR1 LNHDA and CDR2 SQIVND (reference sequence). V lost 6 bases, J lost 5 bases, and 11 bases lay in between. CDR3 size: 14 residues. The CDR3 loop reads CASRRGYDNSPLHF. The CDR3 DNA is TGTGCCAGTAGAAGGGGGTACGATAATTCACCCCTCCACTTT.

This sequence joins TRBV5-1 and TRBJ2-1; tentative D call: TRBD1 (5 bases). The CDR3 length is 15 residues. V was clipped by 4 bases and J by 3 bases, with 14 bases between them. Germline loops: CDR1 SGHRS, CDR2 YFSETQ. This chain's CDR3 is CASSPRPGNYNEQFF. The CDR3 DNA reads TGCGCCAGCAGCCCCAGGCCAGGGAACTACAATGAGCAGTTCTTC.